This passage covers 2 T cell receptor beta chains from one sample sequenced in a study of blood T cell repertoires in COVID-19. The repertoire was sequenced with immunoSEQ multiplex PCR; TCRdb's copy has only in-frame clones and lacks some. The table includes about 230,000 clones, roughly 85% detected once. The material sequenced was peripheral blood. The receptors were gathered from a woman aged 18-29 years who had recovered from COVID-19.

The chain uses TRBV20-1 and TRBJ2-1; a weak D match, TRBD2 (5 bases). The germline gives CDR1 DFQATT, CDR2 SNEGSKA (reference sequence). V lost 3 bases, J lost 8 bases, and 5 bases lay in between. The CDR3 runs 10 residues. CDR3 region: CSARRDEQFF. CDR3 nucleotides: TGCAGTGCTAGGAGGGATGAGCAGTTCTTC.

V is TRBV10-3 and J is TRBJ2-2, with D maybe TRBD1 (5 bases). The germline V gene has CDR1 ENHRY and CDR2 SYGVKD. The CDR3 length is 14 residues. Deletions cut 6 bases from V and 7 bases from J, with 15 bases between. DNA for the CDR3: TGTGCCATCAGAGGGGATGGTTTCGGCGGGGAGCTGTTTTTT. As protein: CAIRGDGFGGELFF.